A selection of T cell receptor beta chains follows, all from one sample in a study of CD8 T cells in Susac syndrome. MiXCR, applied by TCRdb to the immunoSEQ multiplex PCR reads, yields one record per CDR3 protein. The repertoire holds approximately 300,000 distinct CDR3 sequences, with approximately 85% as singletons. The sequenced material came from CD8+ T cells from PBMCs. Receptors were obtained from a human donor with multiple sclerosis. Each CDR3 is given with its conserved first and last residue. The D gene is left open where the match is weak. Clone sizes are given selectively: once, few, many, or a class where the clone is expanded.

NA,TRBV7-8,NA,TRBJ2-7,CASSLGTVDEYF,TGTGCCAGCAGCTTAGGGACAGTAGATGAGTACTTC
once,TRBV28,TRBD1,TRBJ1-2,CASSSGWDSRNYGYTF,TGTGCCAGCAGTTCTGGATGGGACAGCCGCAACTATGGCTACACCTTC
NA,TRBV6-6,NA,TRBJ1-2,CASSYLQGNLYGYTF,TGTGCCAGCAGTTACCTGCAGGGAAACCTCTATGGCTACACCTTC
NA,TRBV9,TRBD1,TRBJ2-7,CASSPWTGDEQYF,TGTGCCAGCAGCCCATGGACAGGGGACGAGCAGTACTTC
NA,TRBV29-1,TRBD1,TRBJ1-2,CSVTGQGSDYGYTF,TGCAGCGTTACGGGACAGGGAAGTGACTATGGCTACACCTTC
NA,TRBV7-6,NA,TRBJ2-1,CASSLAALASSYNEQFF,TGTGCCAGCAGCTTAGCAGCTCTAGCGAGCTCCTACAATGAGCAGTTCTTC
NA,TRBV5-6,TRBD2,TRBJ2-1,CASRRLAGGPGNEQFF,TGTGCCAGCAGGAGACTAGCGGGAGGGCCGGGGAATGAGCAGTTCTTC
few,TRBV10-3,NA,TRBJ2-7,CAIGDGSYEQYF,TGTGCCATCGGGGACGGCTCCTACGAGCAGTACTTC
NA,TRBV7-9,NA,TRBJ2-1,CASSLGGFFYNEQFF,TGTGCCAGCAGTTTAGGCGGATTCTTCTACAATGAGCAGTTCTTC
NA,TRBV13,NA,TRBJ2-7,CASSTRGRPDEQYF,TGTGCCAGCAGCACGAGGGGTCGTCCCGACGAGCAGTACTTC
NA,TRBV7-9,TRBD1,TRBJ1-1,CASSSGQVKTEAFF,TGTGCCAGCAGCTCGGGACAGGTAAAAACTGAAGCTTTCTTT
NA,TRBV5-1,NA,TRBJ2-2,CASSLGWGRVTRELFF,TGCGCCAGCAGCTTGGGCTGGGGGCGCGTAACCAGGGAGCTGTTTTTT
once,TRBV5-1,NA,TRBJ2-5,CASGSYRVFETQYF,TGCGCCAGCGGCTCTTACAGGGTGTTCGAGACCCAGTACTTC
NA,TRBV2,TRBD1,TRBJ1-1,CASSEWLGQGASEAFF,TGTGCCAGCAGTGAATGGTTGGGACAGGGGGCCAGTGAAGCTTTCTTT
once,TRBV28,NA,TRBJ2-7,CASSSPTGTNYEQYF,TGTGCCAGCAGTTCCCCTACCGGGACAAACTACGAGCAGTACTTC
NA,TRBV4-3,TRBD2,TRBJ2-7,CASSQEASGVGYEQYF,TGCGCCAGCAGCCAAGAAGCTAGCGGGGTCGGTTACGAGCAGTACTTC
NA,TRBV4-3,NA,TRBJ1-1,CASSQFTANTEAFF,TGCGCCAGCAGCCAGTTCACAGCGAACACTGAAGCTTTCTTT
NA,TRBV28,TRBD2,TRBJ2-3,CASRGREKDTQYF,TGTGCCAGCAGGGGGCGGGAGAAAGATACGCAGTATTTT
NA,TRBV6-2/TRBV6-3,NA,TRBJ2-1,CASSYSWQGNEQFF,TGTGCCAGCAGTTACTCTTGGCAGGGAAATGAGCAGTTCTTC
NA,TRBV10-3,NA,TRBJ2-3,CAITPGGATTQYF,TGTGCCATCACCCCTGGGGGAGCGACTACGCAGTATTTT